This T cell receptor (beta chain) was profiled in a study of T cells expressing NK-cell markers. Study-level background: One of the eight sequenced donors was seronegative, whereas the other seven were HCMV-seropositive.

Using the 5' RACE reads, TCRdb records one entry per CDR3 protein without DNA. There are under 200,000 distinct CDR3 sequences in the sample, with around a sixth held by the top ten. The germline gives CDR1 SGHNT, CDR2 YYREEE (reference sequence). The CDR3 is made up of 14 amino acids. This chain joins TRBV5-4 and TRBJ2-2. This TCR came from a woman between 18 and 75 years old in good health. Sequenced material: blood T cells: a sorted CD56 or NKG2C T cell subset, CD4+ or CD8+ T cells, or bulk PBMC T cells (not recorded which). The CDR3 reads CASHSYTNTGELFF.